This is a list of T cell receptor beta chains from one sample in a study of Graves' ophthalmopathy and Graves' hyperthyroidism. Each CDR3 protein is one row after TCRdb ran MiXCR on the multiplex PCR reads. Of under 350,000 distinct CDR3 sequences in the sample, roughly 17% are singletons; the top ten hold more than 9%. The sample comprised peripheral blood. All receptors come from an adult man with Graves' ophthalmopathy. Both conserved end residues are part of each CDR3. The D gene is left open where the match is weak. Part of the rows lack a size; the others show once, few, many or a class for expanded clones.

j_gene	d_gene	abundance	v_gene	CDR3aa	CDR3nt
TRBJ1-5	.	many	TRBV6-1	CALGAGNQPQHF	TGTGCCCTTGGGGCTGGCAATCAGCCCCAGCATTTT
TRBJ1-5	TRBD1	many	TRBV19	CASSTRQGDSNQPQHF	TGTGCCAGTAGTACTCGTCAGGGGGATAGCAATCAGCCCCAGCATTTT
TRBJ2-7	.	many	TRBV6-1	CASSVYGEQRIYEQYF	TGTGCCAGCAGTGTGTATGGCGAACAGAGAATCTACGAGCAGTACTTC
TRBJ1-2	.	.	TRBV6-5	CASSYRGRGISGYIF	TGTGCCAGCAGTTACAGGGGCAGAGGGATTAGCGGCTACATCTTC
TRBJ2-4	.	many	TRBV7-9	CASSLDRIAKNIQYF	TGTGCCAGCAGCTTAGACAGGATAGCCAAAAACATTCAGTACTTC
TRBJ1-5	TRBD1	many	TRBV20-1	CSARVTDRGNQPQHF	TGCAGTGCTAGAGTTACGGACAGGGGCAATCAGCCCCAGCATTTT
TRBJ1-2	.	many	TRBV12-3/TRBV12-4	CASRPIGGFGYTF	TGTGCCAGCAGACCCATCGGGGGCTTTGGCTACACCTTC
TRBJ2-5	.	many	TRBV7-2	CASSFRITGSQETQYF	TGTGCCAGCAGCTTCCGGATAACAGGGTCCCAAGAGACCCAGTACTTC
TRBJ2-4	.	few	TRBV30	CAWSPGRDKIAKNIQYF	TGTGCCTGGTCTCCTGGGAGGGACAAAATAGCCAAAAACATTCAGTACTTC
TRBJ2-7	.	.	TRBV6-2/TRBV6-3	CASSYAGASYEQYF	TGTGCCAGCAGTTACGCTGGGGCCTCCTACGAGCAGTACTTC
TRBJ2-6	.	many	TRBV5-1	CASSVNRAGANVLTF	TGCGCCAGCAGCGTTAACAGGGCCGGGGCCAACGTCCTGACTTTC
TRBJ1-1	.	many	TRBV5-1	CASSLALRSEAFF	TGCGCCAGCAGCTTGGCCCTCCGATCTGAAGCTTTCTTT
TRBJ1-2	.	many	TRBV6-1	CASREIQGFHGYTF	TGTGCCAGCAGAGAAATTCAGGGTTTCCATGGCTACACCTTC
TRBJ2-5	TRBD2	many	TRBV6-5	CASRNGWGRGGQETQYF	TGTGCCAGCAGAAACGGATGGGGGCGGGGGGGCCAAGAGACCCAGTACTTC
TRBJ1-5	TRBD1	many	TRBV7-8	CASSLGGQGNQPQHF	TGTGCCAGCAGCTTAGGAGGACAGGGAAATCAGCCCCAGCATTTT
TRBJ1-1	.	.	TRBV28	CASSFATGIGTEAFF	TGTGCCAGCAGTTTCGCTACAGGGATCGGCACTGAAGCTTTCTTT
TRBJ2-5	.	.	TRBV29-1	CSVPRGPGQKETQYF	TGCAGCGTCCCCAGGGGACCAGGGCAGAAAGAGACCCAGTACTTC
TRBJ2-7	.	many	TRBV15	CATSRDSSAYEQYF	TGTGCCACCAGCAGAGATTCGAGCGCCTACGAGCAGTACTTC
TRBJ1-2	.	many	TRBV30	CAWAGSSYGYTF	TGTGCCTGGGCTGGGTCCTCCTATGGCTACACCTTC
TRBJ2-5	TRBD1	many	TRBV27	CASKTAGGLETQYF	TGTGCCAGCAAAACGGCAGGGGGCTTGGAGACCCAGTACTTC
TRBJ2-5	.	many	TRBV15	CATSRDPSQETQYF	TGTGCCACCAGCAGAGATCCCAGTCAAGAGACCCAGTACTTC
TRBJ2-7	.	many	TRBV20-1	CSAPATREVDEQYF	TGCAGTGCTCCAGCGACCAGAGAGGTGGACGAGCAGTACTTC
TRBJ2-5	.	many	TRBV20-1	CSARTHYQETQYF	TGCAGTGCTAGGACCCATTATCAAGAGACCCAGTACTTC
TRBJ1-2	TRBD1	many	TRBV7-8	CASSKRDRGPDTF	TGTGCCAGCAGCAAAAGGGACAGGGGGCCGGACACCTTC
TRBJ2-5	.	.	TRBV7-3	CASSLIGEETQYF	TGTGCCAGCAGCTTAATAGGGGAGGAGACCCAGTACTTC
TRBJ1-2	TRBD1	many	TRBV3-1	CASSRTGGRGHGYTF	TGTGCCAGCAGTCGTACCGGCGGCAGGGGGCATGGCTACACCTTC
TRBJ1-5	TRBD1	many	TRBV27	CASSPDRERPQHF	TGTGCCAGCAGTCCAGACAGGGAAAGGCCCCAGCATTTT
TRBJ2-1	.	many	TRBV27	CASSLDRQVGNEQFF	TGTGCCAGCAGTTTAGACAGGCAGGTTGGTAATGAGCAGTTCTTC
TRBJ2-5	TRBD2	many	TRBV11-2	CASSLVFRSSGSRKTQYF	TGTGCCAGCAGCTTAGTTTTTAGGTCTAGCGGGAGCCGGAAGACCCAGTACTTC
TRBJ2-7	TRBD2	.	TRBV7-8	CASSHLGLAGDYEQYF	TGTGCCAGCAGCCACCTGGGTCTAGCGGGAGACTACGAGCAGTACTTC
TRBJ2-7	.	many	TRBV7-3	CASSPTRSGEQYF	TGTGCCAGCAGCCCGACCCGGAGTGGCGAGCAGTACTTC
TRBJ1-1	.	many	TRBV12-3/TRBV12-4	CASSFGGIGTEAFF	TGTGCCAGCAGTTTTGGGGGGATAGGGACTGAAGCTTTCTTT
TRBJ2-7	.	many	TRBV11-2	CASRGYGEQYF	TGTGCCAGCCGAGGTTATGGGGAGCAGTACTTC
TRBJ2-7	.	many	TRBV30	CAWTRSSYEQYF	TGTGCCTGGACCAGGAGCTCCTACGAGCAGTACTTC
TRBJ2-4	.	many	TRBV7-9	CASSLVPLAKNIQYF	TGTGCCAGCAGCTTAGTCCCGTTAGCCAAAAACATTCAGTACTTC
TRBJ2-7	.	once	TRBV12-3/TRBV12-4	CASSPTLKGEQYF	TGTGCCAGCAGTCCTACTCTGAAGGGCGAGCAGTACTTC
TRBJ1-5	TRBD1	many	TRBV20-1	CSAPIRTGGAQPQHF	TGCAGTGCACCAATTCGGACAGGGGGCGCCCAGCCCCAGCATTTT
TRBJ2-6	TRBD1	.	TRBV9	CASSVAPTGAGANVLTF	TGTGCCAGCAGCGTGGCCCCAACAGGGGCTGGGGCCAACGTCCTGACTTTC
TRBJ2-7	.	many	TRBV28	CASSLYAFEQYF	TGTGCCAGCAGTTTATATGCGTTCGAGCAGTACTTC
TRBJ2-5	TRBD1	.	TRBV30	CAWGPGQGKQETQYF	TGTGCCTGGGGCCCCGGACAGGGAAAGCAAGAGACCCAGTACTTC
TRBJ1-1	.	many	TRBV12-3/TRBV12-4	CASRKGMNTEAFF	TGTGCCAGCAGAAAGGGCATGAACACTGAAGCTTTCTTT
TRBJ2-5	.	many	TRBV7-9	CASSERDPMYQETQYF	TGTGCCAGCAGTGAACGGGACCCTATGTACCAAGAGACCCAGTACTTC
TRBJ2-7	.	many	TRBV7-2	CASSLLRAEVYEQYF	TGTGCCAGCAGCTTACTAAGGGCCGAAGTCTACGAGCAGTACTTC
TRBJ1-1	TRBD1	few	TRBV14	CASSQTQGAEAFF	TGTGCCAGCAGCCAAACGCAGGGGGCTGAAGCTTTCTTT
TRBJ2-7	TRBD2	.	TRBV7-9	CSSSFEAGAYEQYF	TGTTCCAGCAGCTTTGAAGCGGGAGCCTACGAGCAGTACTTC
TRBJ1-2	.	many	TRBV28	CASSLSGVGGYTF	TGTGCCAGCAGTTTATCAGGGGTGGGTGGCTACACCTTC
TRBJ1-1	TRBD1	many	TRBV6-5	CASSPPIGQGRTEAFF	TGTGCCAGCAGCCCACCGATCGGACAGGGGAGGACTGAAGCTTTCTTT